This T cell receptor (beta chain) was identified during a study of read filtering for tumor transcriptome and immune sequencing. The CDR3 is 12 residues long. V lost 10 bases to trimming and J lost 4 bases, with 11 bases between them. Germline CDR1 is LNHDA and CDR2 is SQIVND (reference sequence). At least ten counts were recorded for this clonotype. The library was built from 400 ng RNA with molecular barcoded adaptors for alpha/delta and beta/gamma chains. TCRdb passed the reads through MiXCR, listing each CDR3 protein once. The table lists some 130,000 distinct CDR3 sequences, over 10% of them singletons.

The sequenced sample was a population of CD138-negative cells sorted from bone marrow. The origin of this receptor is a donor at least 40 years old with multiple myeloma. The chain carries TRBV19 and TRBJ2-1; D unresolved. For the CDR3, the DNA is TGTGCCACCTCGGACGGATACAATGAGCAGTTCTTC. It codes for CATSDGYNEQFF.